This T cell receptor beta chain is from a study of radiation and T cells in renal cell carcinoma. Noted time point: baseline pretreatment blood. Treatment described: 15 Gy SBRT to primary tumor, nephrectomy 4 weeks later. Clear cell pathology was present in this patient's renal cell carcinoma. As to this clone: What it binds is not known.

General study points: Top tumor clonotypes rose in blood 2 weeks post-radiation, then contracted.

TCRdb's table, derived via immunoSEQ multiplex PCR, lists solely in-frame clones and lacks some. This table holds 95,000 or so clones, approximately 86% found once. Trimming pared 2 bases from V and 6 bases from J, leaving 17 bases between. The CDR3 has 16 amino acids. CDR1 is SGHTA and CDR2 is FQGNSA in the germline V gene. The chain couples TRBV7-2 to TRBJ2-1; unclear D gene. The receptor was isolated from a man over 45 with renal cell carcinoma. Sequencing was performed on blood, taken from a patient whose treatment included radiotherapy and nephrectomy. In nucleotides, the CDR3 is TGTGCCAGCAGCTTAATGGTGGGATCACTTCGCAATGAGCAGTTCTTC. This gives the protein CASSLMVGSLRNEQFF. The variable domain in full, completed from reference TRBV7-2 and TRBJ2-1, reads GAGVSQSPSNKVTEKGKDVELRCDPISGHTALYWYRQSLGQGLEFLIYFQGNSAPDKSGLPSDRFSAERTGGSVSTLTIQRTQQEDSAVYLCASSLMVGSLRNEQFFGPGTRLTVL.